These 6 T cell receptor beta chains originate from one sample sequenced in a study of shared clonotypes between healthy human individuals. Measured with immunoSEQ multiplex PCR; TCRdb has only the in-frame clones, and not every one. The sample carries 2 million to 2.5 million clones, 85% to 95% recorded once. What was sequenced was naive CD4+ T cells sorted from blood. Subset of the sample: CD45RA+ positively selected. These receptor sequences come from a man aged 18-30 years in good health.

The chain employs TRBV30 and TRBJ2-1, with 9 bases identical to TRBD2. V shed 2 bases, J shed 9 bases, and the junction held 8 bases outside the gene matches. The CDR3 loop spans 14 amino acids. Germline CDR1 and CDR2: GTSNPN and SVGIG (reference sequence). The CDR3 bases are TGTGCCTGGAGTCCCGGGACTAGCTCCGGTGAGCAGTTCTTC. This gives the protein CAWSPGTSSGEQFF. The full variable domain, completed using reference TRBV30 and TRBJ2-1, is SQTIHQWPATLVQPVGSPLSLECTVEGTSNPNLYWYRQAAGRGLQLLFYSVGIGQISSEVPQNLSASRPQDRQFILSSKKLLLSDSGFYLCAWSPGTSSGEQFFGPGTRLTVL.

V is TRBV10-3 and J is TRBJ2-6; D tentatively reads TRBD1 or TRBD2 (5 bases each). The CDR3 contains 13 residues. Germline values: CDR1 ENHRY, CDR2 SYGVKD. Trimming took 10 bases from V and 2 from J, leaving 9 bases between them. The CDR3 DNA is TGTGCCACCGAGGGGACTGGGGCCAACGTCCTGACTTTC. This sequence encodes CATEGTGANVLTF.

The table lists this clone with a count of one. The CDR3 coding sequence is TGCAGCGTTGAAGATCGGACAGGGGTTGTTCCAGATACGCAGTATTTT. This sequence encodes CSVEDRTGVVPDTQYF. This chain uses TRBV29-1 with TRBJ2-3; the match to TRBD1 covers 9 bases. CDR1 SQVTM and CDR2 ANQGSEA come from the germline V gene. The CDR3 length is 16 residues. Trimming at V came to 0 bases and at J to 4 bases, leaving 8 bases not matched to a gene.

Points on this clone: The germline gene is not matched at one end of the junction; a read error may be the cause. The chain couples TRBV4-3 to TRBJ2-2; D might be TRBD1 (7 bases). This CDR3 is 16 amino acids long. Germline assignment: CDR1 LGHNA and CDR2 YSLEER. The CDR3 DNA follows: TGCGGGGGACTGGAGGACGACAGGGTTGAACACCGGGGAGCTGTTTTT. Protein product: CGGLEDDRVEHRGAVF.

The genes are TRBV19 and TRBJ2-1; 7 nucleotides line up with TRBD1. Germline loops: CDR1 LNHDA, CDR2 SQIVND (reference sequence). The ends lost 4 bases at V and 4 bases at J; junction bases unmatched: 7. The CDR3 loop spans 15 amino acids. The CDR3 here is CASSRQGTRYNEQFF. The CDR3 DNA sequence: TGTGCCAGTAGTAGACAGGGAACAAGATACAATGAGCAGTTCTTC.

This clone was seen once. The chain combines TRBV10-3 with TRBJ1-1, with D hard to call. The germline gives CDR1 ENHRY, CDR2 SYGVKD. Trimming shortened V by 4 bases and J by 0 bases, and 6 bases separated the two germline ends. The CDR3 runs 13 residues. The CDR3 loop is CAISAGLNTEAFF. Here the CDR3 DNA reads TGTGCCATCAGTGCTGGGTTGAACACTGAAGCTTTCTTT.